Each of the 28 T cell receptor beta chains below was sequenced from the same sample in a study of cytomegalovirus exposure and HLA in healthy donors (dated by TCRdb to the late 2010s). The protocol used for the library was the immunoSEQ multiplex PCR assay. A mixture of 60 forward primers for TCR Vbeta segments and 13 reverse primers for TCR Jbeta segments was used in the multiplex PCR. TCRdb took this table from immuneACCESS and kept in-frame rearrangements with V and J called. Such tables lack part of the clones; where checked against another copy, unresolved V genes explain under half of the gap, and the rest is unexplained. In all, the sample holds roughly 150,000 clones, and 70% to 85% of those were seen once. The ten most abundant clones make up over 1.1% of the sample. The sequencing input was PBMCs. The source is a male donor in good health and CMV-seronegative.

The chain links TRBV28 to TRBJ2-5; 13 nucleotides align to TRBD2. Germline V gene data show CDR1 as MDHEN and CDR2 as SYDVKM. This CDR3 comprises 18 residues. V was clipped by 6 bases and J by 2 bases; unmatched bases: 12. CDR3 nucleotide sequence: TGTGCCAGCAGCCCCACCCCTGGGACTAGCGGGAATCAAGAGACCCAGTACTTC. Its protein is CASSPTPGTSGNQETQYF.

The CDR3 bases are TGTGCCAGCAGCCGGAACCGGGACAGGGACTACAATGAGCAGTTCTTC. Amino acids: CASSRNRDRDYNEQFF. This sequence joins TRBV7-8 and TRBJ2-1; 9 bases line up with TRBD1. CDR1 SGHVS and CDR2 FQNEAQ come from the germline V gene. CDR3 length: 16 amino acids. Germline trimming cut 5 bases from V and 3 bases from J; bases unmatched to any gene: 8.

On this clone itself: The same CDR3 is also encoded by other DNA sequences in this sample. The chain carries TRBV28 and TRBJ2-7; TRBD2 matches at 10 bases. This CDR3 is built from 14 residues. Germline-derived CDR1 and CDR2 are MDHEN and SYDVKM. Trimming took 6 bases from V and 3 from J; bases not matched to a gene: 5. Written as DNA, the CDR3 is TGTGCCAGCAGCGGGCTAGCGGGAGTCTACGAGCAGTACTTC. This translates into CASSGLAGVYEQYF.

V is TRBV5-1 and J is TRBJ1-3; 9 nucleotides agree with TRBD1. Trimming removed 4 bases from V and 2 bases from J; junction bases left unmatched: 4. The CDR3 sequence is 15 residues long. In germline, CDR1 is SGHRS, CDR2 YFSETQ. CDR3 residues: CASSTTGGPGNTIYF. The DNA of the CDR3 is TGCGCCAGCAGCACGACAGGGGGGCCTGGAAACACCATATATTTT.

This clone occurred a few times. The V call is TRBV9, the J call TRBJ1-2; D perhaps matches TRBD1 (6 bases). Trimming cost V 2 bases and J 4 bases, with 18 bases left between them. Germline CDR1 SGDLS, CDR2 YYNGEE. CDR3 length: 16 residues. This chain's CDR3 is CASSVFDKTGSYGYTF. CDR3 coding DNA: TGTGCCAGCAGCGTCTTCGATAAAACAGGGAGCTATGGCTACACCTTC.

V and J are TRBV11-3 and TRBJ2-3, with 7 nucleotides matching TRBD2. Trimming removed 2 bases from V and 1 base from J; junction bases left unmatched: 9. The CDR3 consists of 17 residues. Per the germline V gene, CDR1 is SGHNT and CDR2 is YENEEA. CDR3 in amino acids: CASSLSPSSGGTDTQYF. CDR3 nucleotides: TGTGCCAGCAGCTTATCCCCTTCGAGCGGGGGCACAGATACGCAGTATTTT.

CDR3 protein: CASSQHRGVGSYNEQFF. The CDR3 region has the DNA TGTGCCAGCAGCCAGCACCGGGGGGTCGGGTCCTACAATGAGCAGTTCTTC. The chain has TRBV14 and TRBJ2-1, with 7 bases that match TRBD2. The length of the CDR3 is 17 residues. V shed 3 bases, J shed 1 base, and the junction held 9 bases outside the gene matches. Germline loops: CDR1 SGHDN, CDR2 FVKESK. Looking up the rest from reference TRBV14 and TRBJ2-1 gives the full variable domain: EAGVTQFPSHSVIEKGQTVTLRCDPISGHDNLYWYRRVMGKEIKFLLHFVKESKQDESGMPNNRFLAERTGGTYSTLKVQPAELEDSGVYFCASSQHRGVGSYNEQFFGPGTRLTVL.

The J gene is TRBJ1-1, the V gene TRBV11-2, with D possibly TRBD1 on 6 matching bases. The CDR3 contains 13 residues. V was shortened by 5 bases and J by 1 base, with 8 bases between the two germline ends. From germline, CDR1 is SGHAT and CDR2 FQNNGV. The CDR3 bases are TGTGCCAGCAGCGGCAGGGGGAACACTGAAGCTTTCTTT. This codes for CASSGRGNTEAFF.

V is TRBV7-9 and J is TRBJ2-7; 8 bases are a match to TRBD1. This CDR3 has 13 residues. Germline V gene data show CDR1 as SEHNR and CDR2 as FQNEAQ (reference sequence). J was trimmed by 6 bases and V by 7 bases; bases with no gene match: 8. The CDR3 bases are TGTGCCAGCACTGACAGGGGCAAAGCCGAGCAGTACTTC. Residues: CASTDRGKAEQYF. The full variable domain, rest sourced from reference TRBV7-9 and TRBJ2-7, is DTGVSQNPRHKITKRGQNVTFRCDPISEHNRLYWYRQTLGQGPEFLTYFQNEAQLEKSRLLSDRFSAERPKGSFSTLEIQRTEQGDSAMYLCASTDRGKAEQYFGPGTRLTVT.

This rearrangement joins TRBV10-3 to TRBJ1-3, with 11 bases lining up with TRBD1. Per the germline V gene, CDR1 is ENHRY and CDR2 is SYGVKD. Germline trimming cut 8 bases from V and 3 bases from J; bases unmatched to any gene: 0. There are 13 residues in the CDR3. The CDR3 DNA reads TGTGCCATCGGGACAGGGGGTGGAAACACCATATATTTT. Amino acids: CAIGTGGGNTIYF.

CDR3 DNA sequence: TGTGCCATCTCAGCCGGGGGGGCAAAATCTGAAGCTTTCTTT. Translation: CAISAGGAKSEAFF. The chain is built from TRBV10-3 and TRBJ1-1, with D possibly matching TRBD1 (6 bases). V was clipped by 8 bases and J by 6 bases, with 19 bases between them. The CDR3 length is 14 residues. Germline-derived CDR1 and CDR2 are ENHRY and SYGVKD.

In nucleotides, the CDR3 is TGTGCCAGCAGCTTATCCCAGGGCGGCTACTACGAGCAGTACTTC. It specifies CASSLSQGGYYEQYF. V and J are TRBV11-1 and TRBJ2-7; TRBD1 might be the D (5 bases). The CDR3 runs to 15 residues. Germline assignment: CDR1 SGHAT and CDR2 FQDESV (reference sequence). Trimming left V 2 bases short and J 3 bases short, with 14 bases between.

The CDR3 loop is CASSGTGGETQYF. The CDR3, as DNA: TGTGCCAGCAGCGGGACAGGGGGGGAGACCCAGTACTTC. The chain links TRBV5-5 to TRBJ2-5, with 11 bases aligning to TRBD1. In germline, CDR1 is SGHKS, CDR2 YYEKEE (reference sequence). The CDR3 totals 13 residues. Trimming removed 4 bases from V and 5 bases from J; junction bases left unmatched: 1.

The chain uses TRBV28 and TRBJ2-5; 10 nucleotides line up with TRBD2. This CDR3 comprises 15 residues. CDR1 MDHEN and CDR2 SYDVKM come from the germline V gene. Trimming took 4 bases from V and 6 from J; bases not matched to a gene: 8. Written as DNA, the CDR3 is TGTGCCAGCAGTTCCAGCGGGAGGGCCGGGAAGACCCAGTACTTC. It translates to CASSSSGRAGKTQYF.

V and J are TRBV9 and TRBJ1-2, with D possibly matching TRBD1 (6 bases). The CDR3 length is 17 residues. Germline V lookup: CDR1 SGDLS, CDR2 YYNGEE. V was trimmed by 0 bases and J by 4 bases, leaving 19 bases between them. CDR3 nucleotide sequence: TGTGCCAGCAGCGTAGGGACAGACTCTAGACTCGGCTATGGCTACACCTTC. Translated, it gives CASSVGTDSRLGYGYTF.

This chain links TRBV4-2 with TRBJ1-1; TRBD1 matches at 8 bases. Germline lookup yields CDR1 LGHNA and CDR2 YNFKEQ. J was trimmed by 3 bases and V by 3 bases; bases with no gene match: 9. This CDR3 spans 16 amino acids. This CDR3 is CASSHPVGRGHTEAFF. CDR3 DNA sequence: TGTGCCAGCAGCCACCCGGTTGGCAGGGGGCACACTGAAGCTTTCTTT.

The V gene is TRBV5-5, the J gene TRBJ1-2; D call uncertain. Germline CDR1 reads SGHKS; CDR2 reads YYEKEE (reference sequence). This CDR3 is 12 amino acids long. V lost 0 bases to trimming and J lost 4 bases, with 4 bases between them. The CDR3 reads CASSLDSYGYTF. The DNA of the CDR3 is TGTGCCAGCAGCTTGGACAGCTATGGCTACACCTTC.

The table lists this clone with a count of one. The chain combines TRBV18 with TRBJ2-5; 7 bases map to TRBD1. CDR3 length: 15 residues. Trimming took 6 bases from V and 4 from J; bases not matched to a gene: 11. CDR1 is KGHSH, CDR2 LQKENI, per germline. CDR3 nucleotides: TGTGCCAGCTCCCTTGACAGGGCTTTGCCAGAGACCCAGTACTTC. This encodes CASSLDRALPETQYF.

The genes are TRBV19 and TRBJ2-7; 10 nucleotides line up with TRBD2. Germline loops: CDR1 LNHDA, CDR2 SQIVND (reference sequence). The CDR3 is made up of 15 amino acids. Trimming removed 7 bases from V and 3 bases from J; junction bases left unmatched: 9. CDR3 DNA sequence: TGTGCCAGTACCCCGGGACTAGCGTCTGGCTACGAGCAGTACTTC. Translating it yields CASTPGLASGYEQYF.

This clone was picked up one time. The chain joins TRBV5-4 to TRBJ2-7, with TRBD2 as a possible D gene (6 bases). Trimming removed 5 bases at V and 0 bases at J, with 15 bases between. The germline CDR1 and CDR2 sequences are SGHNT and YYREEE (reference sequence). The CDR3 totals 15 residues. DNA for the CDR3: TGTGCCAGCAGACCCCTACCGGGGGACTCCTACGAGCAGTACTTC. It translates to CASRPLPGDSYEQYF. Full variable domain (missing parts from reference TRBV5-4 and TRBJ2-7): ETGVTQSPTHLIKTRGQQVTLRCSSQSGHNTVSWYQQALGQGPQFIFQYYREEENGRGNFPPRFSGLQFPNYSSELNVNALELDDSALYLCASRPLPGDSYEQYFGPGTRLTVT.

The chain joins TRBV6-5 to TRBJ2-1; TRBD2 matches 7 bases. The CDR3 spans 15 residues. Trimming took 6 bases from V and 9 from J; bases not matched to a gene: 14. CDR1 is MNHEY and CDR2 is SVGAGI in the germline V gene. CDR3 DNA sequence: TGTGCCAGCAGCTACGGGACTATCGGTGGAGGTGAGCAGTTCTTC. Amino acids: CASSYGTIGGGEQFF.

The gene calls are TRBV4-1 and TRBJ1-1; D is possibly TRBD1 (6 bases). Trimming removed 4 bases from V and 0 bases from J, with 12 bases in between. Germline lookup yields CDR1 MGHRA and CDR2 YSYEKL. CDR3 length: 15 residues. The DNA of the CDR3 is TGCGCCAGCAGCCCGACGACAGGCTTGAACACTGAAGCTTTCTTT. Amino acid sequence: CASSPTTGLNTEAFF.

The V gene is TRBV27, the J gene TRBJ2-3; tentative D call: TRBD1 (6 bases). The ends were cut back, 6 bases at V and 3 bases at J, with 19 bases in the middle. The CDR3 extends over 16 amino acids. Germline CDR1 reads MNHEY; CDR2 reads SMNVEV (reference sequence). CDR3 DNA: TGTGCCAGCAGCCCGGGACGCTTAAGGGGGACAGATACGCAGTATTTT. Translation: CASSPGRLRGTDTQYF.

This chain connects TRBV9 to TRBJ1-4; 7 nucleotides line up with TRBD1. The germline V gene encodes CDR1 SGDLS and CDR2 YYNGEE. The CDR3 runs to 16 residues. The ends lost 2 bases at V and 0 bases at J; junction bases unmatched: 4. The CDR3 DNA sequence: TGTGCCAGCAGCGTGGGGGACAGCTCAACTAATGAAAAACTGTTTTTT. It encodes CASSVGDSSTNEKLFF.

With respect to this clone: At one end the junction does not follow the germline gene, possibly because of a read error. The chain links TRBV2 to TRBJ1-2; the match to TRBD1 covers 9 bases. The CDR3 covers 14 residues. Germline V gives CDR1 SNHLY, CDR2 FYNNEI. CDR3 DNA: TGTGCCAGCAGTGAGGACAGGGGTAACGATGGTGTCTACTTC. Its protein is CASSEDRGNDGVYF.

V and J are TRBV7-3 and TRBJ1-2, with 10 bases aligning to TRBD1. Trimming at V came to 5 bases and at J to 4 bases, leaving 10 bases not matched to a gene. Germline values: CDR1 SGHTA, CDR2 FQGTGA. This CDR3 comprises 16 residues. In nucleotides, the CDR3 is TGTGCCAGCAGCCCCGGGAGGGACAGGGGACCCTATGGCTACACCTTC. Protein sequence: CASSPGRDRGPYGYTF.

V gene TRBV8-2 combines with J gene TRBJ2-4; TRBD1 reflects the table's D call only, with no check against the DNA. TRBV8-2 has pseudogene status. CDR3 length: 16 amino acids. In DNA form, the CDR3 reads TGTGGCAGGCACAGGGGGCGGGCTCAAGCCAAAAACATTCAGTACTTC. It codes for CGRHRGRAQAKNIQYF.

In its sample, this clone was seen a few times. V gene TRBV9 combines with J gene TRBJ2-5; no definite D call. The CDR3 loop spans 12 amino acids. Trimming shortened V by 3 bases and J by 2 bases, and 5 bases separated the two germline ends. The germline gives CDR1 SGDLS, CDR2 YYNGEE. The CDR3 nucleotides are TGTGCCAGCAGCGCATCACAAGAGACCCAGTACTTC. This codes for CASSASQETQYF.